These T cell receptor beta chains were read from a single sample in a study of cytomegalovirus exposure and HLA in healthy donors. Produced via immunoSEQ multiplex PCR; TCRdb's table is partial and in-frame only. The data contain 150,000 to 200,000 clones, roughly nine tenths of them seen just once; the ten biggest clones take up 2% to 3%. Sequenced material: PBMCs. The source of these receptors is a young man in good health and CMV-seropositive. Both conserved end residues are part of each CDR3. A D gene is named only where the DNA matches it firmly. Where a row states a size, it is once, few, many or the class of an expanded clone; other rows omit it.

TRBJ1-4 - TRBV28 - CASSPGRVDEKLFF TGTGCCAGCAGCCCGGGCAGGGTGGATGAAAAACTGTTTTTT
TRBJ1-5 - TRBV6-5 - CASSYSAGDNQPQHF TGTGCCAGCAGTTACTCCGCCGGGGACAATCAGCCCCAGCATTTT
TRBJ2-2 TRBD2 TRBV14 - CASSQDPFLYSGGDTGELFF TGTGCCAGCAGCCAAGATCCATTCCTTTATAGCGGGGGGGACACCGGGGAGCTGTTTTTT
TRBJ2-5 - TRBV7-8 - CASSFRTAEETQYF TGTGCCAGCAGCTTTCGAACAGCAGAAGAGACCCAGTACTTC
TRBJ1-1 TRBD1 TRBV27 few CASSSTGAEAFF TGTGCCAGCAGTTCGACAGGGGCCGAAGCTTTCTTT
TRBJ2-5 - TRBV5-4 - CASSLQGEETQYF TGTGCCAGCAGCTTACAGGGAGAAGAGACCCAGTACTTC
TRBJ2-3 TRBD2 TRBV11-2 - CASSLRTSGKSTDTQYF TGTGCCAGCAGCCTCCGAACTAGCGGGAAGAGCACAGATACGCAGTATTTT
TRBJ2-1 - TRBV27 - CATQTGYNEQFF TGTGCCACCCAGACAGGTTACAATGAGCAGTTCTTC
TRBJ2-1 TRBD1 TRBV29-1 - CSVTGGIGDEQFF TGCAGCGTGACAGGGGGTATTGGGGATGAGCAGTTCTTC
TRBJ2-7 TRBD1 TRBV28 - CASSRDSYEQYF TGTGCCAGTTCCCGGGACAGCTACGAGCAGTACTTC
TRBJ1-1 TRBD1 TRBV27 - CASSPRQGKDTEAFF TGTGCCAGCAGTCCTCGACAGGGTAAGGACACTGAAGCTTTCTTT
TRBJ1-3 TRBD1 TRBV5-1 - CASSLMGQGNTIYF TGCGCCAGCAGCTTGATGGGACAGGGAAACACCATATATTTT
TRBJ1-2 - TRBV4-3 - CASSHKVFQGDYGYTF TGCGCCAGCAGCCATAAGGTCTTCCAGGGCGACTATGGCTACACCTTC
TRBJ1-2 - TRBV6-5 - CASSYQGGFYGYTF TGTGCCAGCAGTTATCAGGGAGGATTTTATGGCTACACCTTC
TRBJ1-1 TRBD1 TRBV7-9 - CASSYRTGESEAFF TGTGCCAGCAGCTACCGGACAGGGGAGTCTGAAGCTTTCTTT
TRBJ1-5 - TRBV4-3 - CASSQDLGSTYMRQPQHF TGCGCCAGCAGCCAAGATCTAGGAAGCACATATATGAGGCAGCCCCAGCATTTT
TRBJ2-1 - TRBV7-8 - CASSFLQSSYNEQFF TGTGCCAGCAGCTTCTTACAGAGCTCCTACAATGAGCAGTTCTTC
TRBJ1-2 TRBD1 TRBV11-2 few CASSWPGQGGKGYGYTF TGTGCCAGCAGCTGGCCGGGACAGGGTGGGAAAGGCTATGGCTACACCTTC
TRBJ1-2 TRBD1 TRBV6-5 - CASLDRVYGYTF TGTGCCAGCCTGGACAGGGTCTATGGCTACACCTTC
TRBJ1-1 - TRBV5-4 - CASSSGFGTEAFF TGTGCCAGCAGCTCAGGGTTTGGGACTGAAGCTTTCTTT
TRBJ1-5 - TRBV9 - CASSVGQSNQPQHF TGTGCCAGCAGCGTAGGGCAGTCTAATCAGCCCCAGCATTTT
TRBJ1-5 - TRBV4-3 - CASSQDRRGQPQHF TGCGCCAGCAGCCAAGATCGCCGGGGACAGCCCCAGCATTTT
TRBJ2-2 - TRBV4-3 - CASSQGTGETGELFF TGCGCCAGCAGCCAAGGAACGGGGGAAACCGGGGAGCTGTTTTTT
TRBJ2-7 - TRBV10-3 once CAISAPGTSTLYEQYF TGTGCCATCAGTGCCCCGGGGACTTCGACTCTATACGAGCAGTACTTC
TRBJ2-2 - TRBV11-3 - CASSQQGVGELFF TGTGCCAGCAGCCAACAGGGCGTCGGGGAGCTGTTTTTT
TRBJ1-3 - TRBV10-3 - CAISGGTDGNTIYF TGTGCCATCAGTGGAGGGACTGATGGAAACACCATATATTTT
TRBJ1-2 - TRBV5-6 - CASTAAGGYTF TGTGCCAGCACCGCCGCAGGAGGCTACACCTTC
TRBJ1-1 TRBD1 TRBV27 - CASSSRGPTEAFF TGTGCCAGCAGTTCGAGGGGGCCCACTGAAGCTTTCTTT
TRBJ2-2 TRBD1 TRBV5-4 - CASSLEPRTGNTGELFF TGTGCCAGCAGCTTGGAACCTCGGACAGGGAACACCGGGGAGCTGTTTTTT
TRBJ2-5 - TRBV7-9 - CASSYGTGGRETQYF TGTGCCAGCAGCTACGGGACCGGGGGGCGAGAGACCCAGTACTTC
TRBJ2-1 TRBD1 TRBV27 once CASTLTGQSYNEQFF TGTGCCAGCACCCTAACGGGACAGTCCTACAATGAGCAGTTCTTC
TRBJ1-4 - TRBV10-3 - CAISAGSTNEKLFF TGTGCCATCAGTGCGGGATCAACTAATGAAAAACTGTTTTTT
TRBJ2-7 - TRBV2 - CASRWQAHEQYF TGTGCCAGTCGGTGGCAGGCCCACGAGCAGTACTTC
TRBJ2-1 - TRBV4-1 - CASSQKLLAMGPGWNEQFF TGCGCCAGCAGCCAAAAGCTGCTAGCGATGGGCCCTGGGTGGAATGAGCAGTTCTTC
TRBJ1-2 - TRBV6-6 - CASSPDRSAPHGYTF TGTGCCAGCAGTCCCGACAGGTCTGCCCCCCATGGCTACACCTTC
TRBJ2-1 - TRBV7-3 - CASSVWGGGNEQFF TGTGCCAGCTCCGTTTGGGGGGGCGGGAATGAGCAGTTCTTC
TRBJ2-7 - TRBV5-1 - CASGRTSYEQYF TGCGCCAGCGGACGGACTTCCTACGAGCAGTACTTC
TRBJ1-5 - TRBV6-6 once CASNPTGNFNQPQHF TGTGCCAGCAATCCTACAGGGAACTTTAATCAGCCCCAGCATTTT
TRBJ2-6 TRBD2 TRBV19 - CASSMALTSGGRTGANVLTF TGTGCCAGTAGTATGGCACTAACTAGCGGCGGACGGACTGGGGCCAACGTCCTGACTTTC
TRBJ2-5 TRBD2 TRBV7-2 - CASSLEASGDSYF TGTGCCAGCAGCTTAGAAGCTAGCGGTGATTCGTACTTC
TRBJ1-4 - TRBV7-9 - CASTPPGGWREKLFF TGTGCCAGCACCCCCCCTGGGGGCTGGCGTGAAAAACTGTTTTTT
TRBJ1-2 TRBD1 TRBV7-8 - CASSWARGQVYGYTF TGTGCCAGCAGCTGGGCCAGGGGACAGGTCTATGGCTACACCTTC